Each of the 10 T cell receptor beta chains below was sequenced from the same sample in a study of blood T cell repertoires in COVID-19. Some clones are missing from TCRdb's copy, which holds only in-frame ones; the method was immunoSEQ multiplex PCR. The repertoire holds roughly 290,000 clones, approximately 83% seen once, with about 1.9% in the top ten. Specimen: peripheral blood. The receptors come from a woman aged 25-40 years who had recovered from COVID-19.

The chain couples TRBV4-3 to TRBJ1-1; TRBD1 might be the D (5 bases). V was pared by 0 bases and J by 5 bases, with 13 bases between. This CDR3 region has 15 residues. Germline-derived CDR1 and CDR2 are LGHNA and YSLEER. CDR3 sequence reads: CASSQDIGGDTEAFF. The CDR3 coding sequence is TGCGCCAGCAGCCAAGATATTGGAGGGGATACTGAAGCTTTCTTT.

The count of this clone is one. The chain joins TRBV30 to TRBJ2-3; no definite D call. This CDR3 region has 14 residues. Germline V gene lookup returns CDR1 GTSNPN and CDR2 SVGIG (reference sequence). V was pared by 3 bases and J by 0 bases, with 10 bases between. CDR3 sequence (DNA): TGTGCCTGGAGCCCAGGAAGTAGCACAGATACGCAGTATTTT. This encodes CAWSPGSSTDTQYF.

The rearrangement uses TRBV6-1 and TRBJ1-2; maybe TRBD1 (5 bases). The CDR3 length is 15 residues. Between the trimmed V and J ends, which lost 0 bases and 2 bases, there was a span of 10 bases. Germline V gene lookup returns CDR1 MNHNS and CDR2 SASEGT. The CDR3 reads CASSEASKGNYGYTF. CDR3 DNA: TGTGCCAGCAGTGAAGCAAGTAAGGGGAACTATGGCTACACCTTC.

The chain has TRBV29-1 and TRBJ1-2; the D is unclear. This CDR3 is 11 amino acids long. CDR1 and CDR2 (germline): SQVTM, ANQGSEA. The V end was cut by 3 bases, the J end by 8 bases, with 10 bases between. CDR3 nucleotide sequence: TGCAGCGTTGAGCGGGCGGACGGCTACACCTTC. It yields the protein CSVERADGYTF. The variable domain in full, with the rest retrieved from reference TRBV29-1 and TRBJ1-2, is SAVISQKPSRDICQRGTSLTIQCQVDSQVTMMFWYRQQPGQSLTLIATANQGSEATYESGFVIDKFPISRPNLTFSTLTVSNMSPEDSSIYLCSVERADGYTFGSGTRLTVV.

V and J are TRBV5-4 and TRBJ2-5, with a weak D call TRBD1 (7 bases). The CDR3 contains 15 residues. V shed 5 bases and J shed 2 bases, with 16 bases lying between them. Per the germline V gene, CDR1 is SGHNT and CDR2 is YYREEE (reference sequence). The chain's CDR3 is CASRLRGTVQETQYF. DNA for the CDR3: TGTGCCAGCAGACTTCGGGGGACAGTACAAGAGACCCAGTACTTC.

The chain carries TRBV19 and TRBJ2-3; 9 bases line up with TRBD1. The germline V gene has CDR1 LNHDA and CDR2 SQIVND (reference sequence). J gave up 6 bases and V 5 bases, and 6 bases lay outside the gene matches. The CDR3 covers 14 residues. Written as DNA, the CDR3 is TGTGCCAGTAGTCTACAGGGGGCGCAGGATACGCAGTATTTT. Encoded protein: CASSLQGAQDTQYF.

The V and J genes are TRBV15 and TRBJ1-2; D is ambiguous. The CDR3 has 15 residues. Germline V gene lookup returns CDR1 LNHNV and CDR2 YYDKDF (reference sequence). Between the trimmed V and J ends, which lost 0 bases and 4 bases, there was a span of 12 bases. The CDR3 nucleotides read TGTGCCACCAGCAGAGATCGCCAAGCCATCTATGGCTACACCTTC. Its protein product is CATSRDRQAIYGYTF.

This rearrangement joins TRBV7-9 to TRBJ1-1, with 9 nucleotides matching TRBD1. CDR1 is SEHNR, CDR2 FQNEAQ, per germline (reference sequence). V was pared by 0 bases and J by 5 bases, with 4 bases of the junction left unmatched. The CDR3 sequence is 15 residues long. CDR3 amino acids: CASSLAQGAKTEAFF. The CDR3 DNA is TGTGCCAGCAGCTTAGCACAGGGGGCTAAGACTGAAGCTTTCTTT.

The rearrangement links TRBV11-3 to TRBJ2-7; D gene unclear. V was trimmed by 3 bases and J by 2 bases, leaving 8 bases between them. Per germline, CDR1 SGHNT and CDR2 YENEEA. The CDR3 loop spans 13 amino acids. The CDR3 spells CASSLNAAYEQYF. In DNA, the CDR3 is TGTGCCAGCAGCTTGAATGCAGCCTACGAGCAGTACTTC.

This rearrangement joins TRBV3-1 (or the pseudogene TRBV3-2) to TRBJ2-1, with TRBD2 identical over 9 bases. J lost 7 bases, V lost 4 bases, and 11 bases had no gene match. Germline CDR1 reads LGHDT; CDR2 reads YNNKEL (reference sequence). The CDR3 runs 16 residues. The CDR3 here is CASSPLAGVGGNEQFF. CDR3 nucleotides: TGTGCCAGCAGCCCATTAGCGGGAGTAGGGGGGAATGAGCAGTTCTTC.